The T cell receptor beta chain under discussion was sequenced for a study of cytomegalovirus exposure and HLA in healthy donors. PCR employed 60 Vbeta and 13 Jbeta primers. The protocol was immunoSEQ multiplex PCR, while the TCRdb copy is restricted to in-frame clones and leaves out a portion. The data show about 140,000 clones, over 70% seen once. This receptor was taken from a man aged 35-49 years in good health and CMV-seronegative. The specimen was PBMCs.

The CDR3 reads CASSLEGLALTDTQYF. CDR3 bases: TGCGCCAGCAGCTTGGAGGGACTAGCGCTCACAGATACGCAGTATTTT. The chain couples TRBV5-1 to TRBJ2-3; 10 nucleotides match TRBD2. V was pared by 0 bases and J by 2 bases, with 3 bases of the junction left unmatched. The CDR3 sequence is 16 residues long. Germline CDR1 SGHRS, CDR2 YFSETQ.